The T cell receptor beta chain under discussion was sequenced for a study of T cell responses to AZD1222 COVID-19 vaccine. Germline-derived CDR1 and CDR2 are WNHNN and SYGVQD (reference sequence). V was pared by 0 bases and J by 5 bases, with 7 bases between. CDR3 length: 13 residues. Of note for this clone: Its antigen is still unknown.

Whole-study results and caveats: An increase in Spike-specific TCR breadth and depth was observed after two AZD1222 doses. Without day 14 samples, only post-peak T cell repertoires were studied. Donors in the cohort were predominantly white British and more often female, and clonal diversity was possibly underestimated.

The method was immunoSEQ multiplex PCR; TCRdb's version includes in-frame clones alone and lacks a portion of them. Seen here are about 60,000 clones, about 93% observed once, and the top ten hold 6.3%. This sequence was found in an adult who received the MenACWY meningococcal vaccine as a control. This chain uses TRBV10-1 with TRBJ1-1; TRBD1 is a possible D gene (5 bases). This sample comprised peripheral blood, obtained 28 days after the second dose of the MenACWY control vaccine. The CDR3: CASSESGGTEAFF. In DNA, the CDR3 is TGCGCCAGCAGTGAGTCGGGGGGGACTGAAGCTTTCTTT.